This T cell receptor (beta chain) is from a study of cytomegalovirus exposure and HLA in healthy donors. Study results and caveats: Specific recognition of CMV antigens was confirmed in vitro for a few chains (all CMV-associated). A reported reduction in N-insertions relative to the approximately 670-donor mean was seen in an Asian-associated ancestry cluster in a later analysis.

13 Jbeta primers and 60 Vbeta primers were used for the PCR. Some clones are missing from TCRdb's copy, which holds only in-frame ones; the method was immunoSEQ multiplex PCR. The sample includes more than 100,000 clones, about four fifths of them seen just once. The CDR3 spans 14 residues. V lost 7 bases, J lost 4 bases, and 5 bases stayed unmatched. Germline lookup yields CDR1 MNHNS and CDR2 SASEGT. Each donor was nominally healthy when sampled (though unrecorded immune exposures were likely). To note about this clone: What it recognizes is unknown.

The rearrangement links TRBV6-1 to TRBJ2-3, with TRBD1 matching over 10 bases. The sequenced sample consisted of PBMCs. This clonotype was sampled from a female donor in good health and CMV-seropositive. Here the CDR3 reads CASIWDRGSDTQYF. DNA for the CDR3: TGTGCCAGCATTTGGGACAGGGGCTCAGATACGCAGTATTTT.